The 13 T cell receptor beta chains below all came from one sample that was sequenced in a study of blood T cell repertoires in COVID-19. Clones were read by immunoSEQ multiplex PCR, and TCRdb kept only the in-frame ones, dropping some. The sample includes about 140,000 clones, under 85% of them seen just once. Sequenced: PBMCs or T cells enriched from blood (not recorded which). These receptors originate from a woman younger than 30 who had been exposed to COVID-19.

This chain joins TRBV11-3 and TRBJ2-7; no reliable D call. Trimming removed 4 bases from V and 0 bases from J, with 19 bases in between. Germline values: CDR1 SGHNT, CDR2 YENEEA. The CDR3 has 17 amino acids. CDR3 sequence: CASSSRPFSSSSYEQYF. The CDR3 DNA reads TGTGCCAGCAGCTCCCGCCCCTTTTCCTCGAGCTCCTACGAGCAGTACTTC.

J is TRBJ2-6 and V is TRBV7-2; TRBD2 agrees at 10 bases. CDR3 length equals 17 residues. From germline, CDR1 is SGHTA and CDR2 FQGNSA. Germline trimming cut 2 bases from V and 3 bases from J; bases unmatched to any gene: 4. The CDR3 nucleotides are TGTGCCAGCAGCTTATTCCTAGCGGGAGTTGGGGCCAACGTCCTGACTTTC. Translation gives CASSLFLAGVGANVLTF.

The J gene is TRBJ2-3, the V gene TRBV28; 10 nucleotides match TRBD1. From germline, CDR1 is MDHEN and CDR2 SYDVKM. V lost 3 bases and J lost 4; bases outside the gene matches: 4. This CDR3 contains 15 residues. Here the CDR3 DNA reads TGTGCCAGCAGTTTCCGGGACAGGGGCTCAGATACGCAGTATTTT. The encoded protein is CASSFRDRGSDTQYF.

V and J are TRBV5-1 and TRBJ2-7; 8 bases agree with TRBD1. This CDR3 contains 14 residues. The germline gives CDR1 SGHRS, CDR2 YFSETQ. J was trimmed by 5 bases and V by 3 bases; bases with no gene match: 7. The CDR3 coding sequence is TGCGCCAGCAGCTCCGGACAGGGTTCCGACGAGCAGTACTTC. Amino acids: CASSSGQGSDEQYF.

This chain joins TRBV2 and TRBJ2-7, with TRBD1 matching 7 bases. V was clipped by 7 bases and J by 2 bases; unmatched bases: 8. Germline V gives CDR1 SNHLY, CDR2 FYNNEI. The CDR3 length is 14 residues. The CDR3 sequence: CASTLQGTPYEQYF. In DNA, the CDR3 is TGTGCCAGCACATTACAGGGGACCCCCTACGAGCAGTACTTC.

The rearrangement uses TRBV7-2 and TRBJ2-1; D call uncertain. Germline loops: CDR1 SGHTA, CDR2 FQGNSA. The CDR3 is 14 residues long. With 1 base removed from V and 7 bases from J, the gap between germline ends came to 11 bases. The CDR3 protein is CASSLDSSRNEQFF. The CDR3 DNA follows: TGTGCCAGCAGCTTAGACAGTTCCCGGAATGAGCAGTTCTTC.

J is TRBJ2-1 and V is TRBV30; 8 nucleotides line up with TRBD2. Germline V gene lookup returns CDR1 GTSNPN and CDR2 SVGIG (reference sequence). The CDR3 has 13 residues. V was clipped by 4 bases and J by 4 bases; unmatched bases: 3. CDR3 sequence reads: CAWKLAGYNEQFF. The CDR3 DNA is TGTGCCTGGAAATTAGCGGGGTACAATGAGCAGTTCTTC.

This clone was seen just once. This chain joins TRBV18 and TRBJ1-1; unclear D gene. The CDR3 spans 15 residues. From germline, CDR1 is KGHSH and CDR2 LQKENI. Trimming took off 6 bases at V and 1 base at J, with 15 bases between the two ends. In DNA, the CDR3 is TGTGCCAGCTCGTCGGGAATTAACCCGAACACTGAAGCTTTCTTT. Translated, it gives CASSSGINPNTEAFF.

V is TRBV6-2 or TRBV6-3 and J is TRBJ1-5, with unresolved D. The CDR3 loop spans 15 amino acids. The V end was cut by 3 bases, the J end by 0 bases, with 9 bases between. From germline, CDR1 is MNHEY and CDR2 SVGEGT. The DNA for the CDR3 is TGTGCCAGCAGTTATTTCGGGAATAGCAATCAGCCCCAGCATTTT. It codes for CASSYFGNSNQPQHF.

The chain recombines TRBV10-3 with TRBJ1-5, with TRBD1 matching over 7 bases. CDR1 is ENHRY, CDR2 SYGVKD, per germline. Germline trimming cut 2 bases from V and 7 bases from J; bases unmatched to any gene: 8. The CDR3 is made up of 15 amino acids. CDR3 in DNA: TGTGCCATCAGTGAGCGCGGGACAGTCAACCAGCCCCAGCATTTT. Amino acids: CAISERGTVNQPQHF.

This sequence joins TRBV5-4 and TRBJ2-5; 10 nucleotides align to TRBD1. Trimming cost V 2 bases and J 2 bases; bases outside gene matches: 6. CDR3 size: 16 residues. The germline V gene has CDR1 SGHNT and CDR2 YYREEE (reference sequence). For the CDR3, the DNA is TGTGCCAGCAGCTTCGGGACAGGGGAGGGTCAAGAGACCCAGTACTTC. Translated, it gives CASSFGTGEGQETQYF. The full variable domain, its missing parts supplied by reference TRBV5-4 and TRBJ2-5, is ETGVTQSPTHLIKTRGQQVTLRCSSQSGHNTVSWYQQALGQGPQFIFQYYREEENGRGNFPPRFSGLQFPNYSSELNVNALELDDSALYLCASSFGTGEGQETQYFGPGTRLLVL.

The table lists this clone with a few counts. The chain joins TRBV18 to TRBJ2-1; D perhaps matches TRBD2 (6 bases). Trimming pared 3 bases from V and 6 bases from J, leaving 6 bases between. CDR1 KGHSH and CDR2 LQKENI come from the germline V gene. There are 12 residues in the CDR3. The CDR3 spells CASSPGLNEQFF. CDR3 nucleotide sequence: TGTGCCAGCTCACCGGGACTCAATGAGCAGTTCTTC.

J is TRBJ2-7 and V is TRBV27, with a tentative D call TRBD1 (6 bases). Germline V lookup: CDR1 MNHEY, CDR2 SMNVEV (reference sequence). The CDR3 covers 13 residues. The germline V and J ends were trimmed by 6 bases and 2 bases, with 11 bases remaining between them. CDR3 loop: CASSRDIAYEQYF. Written as DNA, the CDR3 is TGTGCCAGCAGCCGGGACATCGCCTACGAGCAGTACTTC.